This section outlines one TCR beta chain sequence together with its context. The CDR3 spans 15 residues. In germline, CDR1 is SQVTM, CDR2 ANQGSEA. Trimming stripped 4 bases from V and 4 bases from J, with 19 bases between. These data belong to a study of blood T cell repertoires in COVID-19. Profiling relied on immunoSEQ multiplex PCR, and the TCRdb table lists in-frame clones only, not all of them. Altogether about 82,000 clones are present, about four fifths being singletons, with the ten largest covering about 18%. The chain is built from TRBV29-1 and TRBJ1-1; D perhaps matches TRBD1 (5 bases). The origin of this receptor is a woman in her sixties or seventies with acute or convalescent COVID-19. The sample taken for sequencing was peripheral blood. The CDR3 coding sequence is TGCAGCGTTGGATTCGGCTGGATTCAGGGCACTGAAGCTTTCTTT. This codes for CSVGFGWIQGTEAFF.